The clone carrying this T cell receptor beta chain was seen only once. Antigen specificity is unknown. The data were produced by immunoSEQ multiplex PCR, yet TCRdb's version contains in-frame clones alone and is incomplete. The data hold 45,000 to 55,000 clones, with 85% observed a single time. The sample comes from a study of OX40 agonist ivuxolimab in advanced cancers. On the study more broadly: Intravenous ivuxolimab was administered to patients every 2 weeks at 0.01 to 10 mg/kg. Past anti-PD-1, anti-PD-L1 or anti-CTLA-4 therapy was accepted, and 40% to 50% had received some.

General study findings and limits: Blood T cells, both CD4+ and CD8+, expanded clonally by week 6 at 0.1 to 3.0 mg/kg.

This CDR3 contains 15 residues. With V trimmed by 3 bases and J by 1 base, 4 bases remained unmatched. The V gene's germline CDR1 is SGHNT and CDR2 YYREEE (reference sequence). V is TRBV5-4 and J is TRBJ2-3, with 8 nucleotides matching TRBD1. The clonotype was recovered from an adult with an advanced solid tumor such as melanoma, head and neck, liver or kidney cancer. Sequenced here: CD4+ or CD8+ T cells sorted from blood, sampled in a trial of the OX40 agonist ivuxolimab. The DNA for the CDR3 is TGTGCCAGCAGCTCTGGGACAGGCGGCACAGATACGCAGTATTTT. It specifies CASSSGTGGTDTQYF.